These T cell receptor beta chains were read from a single sample in a study of identical twins. TCRdb processed the 5' RACE reads anew with MiXCR; each CDR3 protein has one entry. In the table there are hundreds of thousands of distinct CDR3 sequences, 18% of which are singletons. The same data also went into a second study, on T cells expressing NK-cell markers.

The sequenced material came from PBMCs. The receptor source for this set is a woman under 30 in good health. CDR3s include the opening cysteine and the closing phenylalanine or tryptophan. Each record gives: D gene, clone size, J gene, V gene, CDR3 protein, CDR3 DNA. A D gene is named only where the DNA matches it firmly. Clone size is given for some rows only: seen once, a few or many times, or a class if the clone is expanded.

TRBD1 many TRBJ2-5 TRBV6-2/TRBV6-3 CASSGQEQETQYF TGTGCCAGCAGCGGACAGGAACAAGAGACCCAGTACTTC
- - TRBJ2-1 TRBV13 CASSIGRYNEQFF TGTGCCAGCAGCATCGGACGTTACAATGAGCAGTTCTTC
- - TRBJ1-4 TRBV10-3 CAIRNGASNEKLFF TGTGCCATTCGGAACGGGGCCTCGAATGAAAAACTGTTTTTT
- - TRBJ2-2 TRBV7-2 CASNERKRGPGELFF TGTGCCAGCAACGAGCGGAAGAGGGGCCCCGGGGAGCTGTTTTTT
- once TRBJ2-1 TRBV18 CASSPKTDDEQFF TGTGCCAGCTCACCCAAGACTGACGATGAGCAGTTCTTC
- few TRBJ2-3 TRBV7-2 CASSFTRSNTQYF TGTGCCAGCAGCTTCACCCGTTCGAATACGCAGTATTTT
- few TRBJ2-7 TRBV6-2/TRBV6-3 CASSNLWNLLTPTYEQYF TGTGCCAGCAGTAACCTCTGGAATCTATTGACACCTACCTACGAGCAGTACTTC
- - TRBJ2-2 TRBV5-1 CASSMGPARDTGELFF TGCGCCAGCAGCATGGGGCCGGCGCGGGACACCGGGGAGCTGTTTTTT
- many TRBJ1-3 TRBV20-1 CSARDGGTVSGNTIYF TGCAGTGCTAGAGATGGGGGAACAGTCAGTGGGAACACCATATATTTT
- - TRBJ1-4 TRBV7-9 CASSLGVNLGGEKLFF TGTGCCAGCAGCTTAGGAGTGAACCTGGGTGGTGAAAAACTGTTTTTT
TRBD2 many TRBJ2-3 TRBV7-6 CASSLALAGGPDTQYF TGTGCCAGCAGCTTAGCGCTAGCGGGGGGTCCAGATACGCAGTATTTT
- - TRBJ2-1 TRBV6-2/TRBV6-3 CASTPFRGEQFF TGTGCCAGCACCCCATTCCGGGGTGAGCAGTTCTTC
- few TRBJ2-7 TRBV29-1 CSVEGGTAWGLEQYF TGCAGCGTTGAAGGAGGGACCGCCTGGGGTCTCGAGCAGTACTTC
- - TRBJ2-1 TRBV5-1 CASSDQGVDSNEQFF TGCGCCAGCAGCGACCAGGGTGTGGATTCCAATGAGCAGTTCTTC
TRBD1 few TRBJ2-3 TRBV7-7 CASSFGTAGDTQYF TGTGCTAGCAGCTTCGGGACAGCCGGGGATACGCAGTATTTT
- - TRBJ2-2 TRBV12-3/TRBV12-4 CASSFLSGELFF TGTGCCAGCAGCTTCCTGTCCGGGGAGCTGTTTTTT
- - TRBJ1-3 TRBV9 CASSPRSGNTIYF TGTGCCAGCAGCCCCCGGAGTGGAAACACCATATATTTT
- - TRBJ1-2 TRBV20-1 CSAREIAGFISPGYTF TGCAGTGCTAGAGAGATTGCAGGGTTTATTTCGCCCGGCTACACCTTC
- - TRBJ1-1 TRBV14 CASSPSPGWTEAFF TGTGCCAGCAGCCCTAGTCCCGGTTGGACTGAAGCTTTCTTT
TRBD1 few TRBJ1-1 TRBV7-9 CASSQRQGTTEAFF TGTGCCAGCAGCCAGCGACAGGGAACCACTGAAGCTTTCTTT
- - TRBJ2-1 TRBV20-1 CSPGRAENNEQFF TGCAGTCCCGGGCGAGCCGAGAACAATGAGCAGTTCTTC
TRBD1 few TRBJ1-3 TRBV10-3 CAVRPGQYSGNTIYF TGTGCCGTGCGCCCGGGACAGTACTCTGGAAACACCATATATTTT
TRBD1 - TRBJ2-7 TRBV7-9 CASRNGTGTYEQYF TGTGCCAGCAGAAACGGGACAGGGACCTACGAGCAGTACTTC
- - TRBJ2-5 TRBV3-1 CATSEPTPLGETQYF TGTGCCACCTCCGAACCGACCCCCCTCGGGGAGACCCAGTACTTC
TRBD2 many TRBJ2-1 TRBV12-3/TRBV12-4 CASRRELVNEQFF TGTGCCAGCAGGCGGGAGCTTGTAAATGAGCAGTTCTTC
- few TRBJ2-5 TRBV20-1 CSAVGTSQETQYF TGCAGTGCTGTCGGGACTTCCCAAGAGACCCAGTACTTC
TRBD2 - TRBJ2-7 TRBV5-1 CASSLGRTSGVYEQYF TGCGCCAGCAGCTTGGGCCGGACTAGCGGGGTCTACGAGCAGTACTTC
- few TRBJ2-7 TRBV27 CASSKEGLRGYEQYF TGTGCCAGCTCTAAGGAGGGTCTTAGAGGCTACGAGCAGTACTTC
TRBD2 few TRBJ2-5 TRBV11-2 CASSSTRAGGLETQYF TGTGCCAGCAGCTCAACCCGGGCGGGGGGTTTGGAGACCCAGTACTTC
- - TRBJ1-2 TRBV4-2 CAISPGAGYGYTF TGTGCCATCAGCCCCGGAGCTGGCTATGGCTACACCTTC
- many TRBJ2-6 TRBV12-3/TRBV12-4 CASSSRDEAANVLTF TGTGCCAGCAGTTCCAGGGACGAGGCGGCCAACGTCCTGACTTTC
- - TRBJ2-1 TRBV18 CASSPLRLQSDEQFF TGTGCCAGCTCACCACTTCGACTACAATCCGATGAGCAGTTCTTC
- - TRBJ2-7 TRBV5-1 CASSLEGQGNEQYF TGCGCCAGCAGCCTGGAGGGGCAAGGCAACGAGCAGTACTTC
- - TRBJ2-1 TRBV20-1 CSAIPFRASSYNEQFF TGCAGTGCTATTCCTTTCCGGGCGAGCTCCTACAATGAGCAGTTCTTC
- few TRBJ1-2 TRBV5-5 CASRSVEGLSNGYTF TGTGCCAGCAGGAGTGTTGAGGGATTGTCAAATGGCTACACCTTC
- - TRBJ2-1 TRBV29-1 CSAGAAFF TGCAGCGCGGGGGCGGCGTTCTTC
- many TRBJ1-2 TRBV12-3/TRBV12-4 CASSLMEGGYTF TGTGCCAGCAGTTTAATGGAAGGAGGCTACACCTTC
- few TRBJ2-1 TRBV30 CAWPGLEGDKQFF TGTGCCTGGCCGGGCCTCGAGGGAGACAAGCAGTTCTTC
TRBD2 few TRBJ2-2 TRBV27 CASSPGGGTNTGELFF TGTGCCAGCAGTCCGGGAGGCGGAACGAACACCGGGGAGCTGTTTTTT
- - TRBJ2-7 TRBV5-4 CASSLDLVSYEQYF TGTGCCAGCAGCTTGGATTTAGTCTCCTACGAGCAGTACTTC
- - TRBJ2-3 TRBV5-6 CASSIGRTDTQYF TGTGCCAGCAGCATTGGCCGCACCGATACGCAGTATTTT
- - TRBJ2-1 TRBV27 CASSTARGLGEQFF TGTGCCAGCAGTACCGCGCGGGGCCTTGGTGAGCAGTTCTTC
TRBD2 few TRBJ2-1 TRBV12-3/TRBV12-4 CASGGLNEQFF TGTGCCAGCGGGGGACTAAATGAGCAGTTCTTC
- - TRBJ1-3 TRBV4-3 CASSQVWKGTSGNTIYF TGCGCCAGCAGCCAAGTGTGGAAAGGGACCTCTGGAAACACCATATATTTT
TRBD1 few TRBJ1-2 TRBV9 CASSVGGQGRNYGYTF TGTGCCAGCAGCGTAGGGGGACAGGGAAGGAACTATGGCTACACCTTC
- many TRBJ2-7 TRBV7-6 CASSLGLSSYEQYF TGTGCCAGCAGCTTAGGGCTTAGCTCCTACGAGCAGTACTTC
- - TRBJ2-7 TRBV10-3 CAINGPSSYEQYF TGTGCCATCAACGGTCCCAGCTCCTACGAGCAGTACTTC
TRBD2 - TRBJ2-1 TRBV2 CASRGDYPTYNEQFF TGTGCCAGCAGGGGGGACTATCCAACCTACAATGAGCAGTTCTTC
- few TRBJ2-7 TRBV6-5 CASSYSESSVYEQYF TGTGCCAGCAGTTACTCCGAGTCTTCTGTCTACGAGCAGTACTTC
TRBD2 - TRBJ2-7 TRBV5-1 CASSSPLAGGSGEQYF TGCGCCAGCAGTTCCCCCCTGGCGGGAGGCTCTGGAGAGCAGTACTTC
- - TRBJ2-1 TRBV7-9 CASSSPPTAGDEQFF TGTGCCAGCAGCTCTCCCCCGACTGCAGGGGATGAGCAGTTCTTC
- - TRBJ2-1 TRBV10-3 CAISDGSYNEQFF TGTGCCATCAGTGACGGGAGTTACAATGAGCAGTTCTTC
- - TRBJ2-5 TRBV9 CASSPSVARLEETQYF TGTGCCAGCAGCCCCTCGGTAGCACGCCTCGAGGAGACCCAGTACTTC
- many TRBJ2-1 TRBV12-3/TRBV12-4 CASRPWAGNEQFF TGTGCCAGCAGACCCTGGGCCGGGAATGAGCAGTTCTTC
- few TRBJ2-1 TRBV3-1 CASSQVRNEQFF TGTGCCAGCAGTCAAGTTAGGAATGAGCAGTTCTTC